The present TCR beta chain was sequenced within a study of T cell responses to AZD1222 COVID-19 vaccine. This CDR3 has 16 amino acids. Repertoires were generated with immunoSEQ multiplex PCR, while TCRdb's copy carries only in-frame clones and drops some. This table holds some 130,000 clones, nearly 90% found once. The sequencing here drew on peripheral blood, taken 28 days after the second AZD1222 dose. This clonotype originated in an adult who received the AZD1222 COVID-19 vaccine. The chain recombines TRBV12-2 with TRBJ2-3; the tabulated D call, TRBD2, remains unverified against the DNA. TRBV12-2 is a known pseudogene. The CDR3 coding sequence is TGTGCAAGTCGCTTTTCAGCGCCCTGGGGCACAGATACGCAGTATTTT. As protein: CASRFSAPWGTDTQYF.